Listed below are T cell receptor beta chains from one sample, sequenced in a study of chronic HIV infection and antiretroviral therapy. TCRdb fed the 5' RACE reads into MiXCR, producing one record per CDR3 protein. Of about 31,000 distinct CDR3 sequences listed, over 7% are singletons. The specimen sequenced was peripheral blood. The receptors originated from an adult who had HIV and had not received antiretroviral therapy, or was an uninfected healthy control (not recorded which). Both conserved end residues are part of each CDR3. A D gene is named only where the DNA matches it firmly. Clone size is shown for a subset of rows, as once, few, many or a class of expanded clone.

- 12 TRBJ2-1 TRBV5-8 many TGTGCCAGCAGCCTGCCCCGGAATGAGCAGTTCTTC CASSLPRNEQFF
- 13 TRBJ2-2 TRBV29-1 - TGCAGCGTGGAATCCCCGGGCACCGGGGAGCTGTTTTTT CSVESPGTGELFF
TRBD1 16 TRBJ2-7 TRBV27 many TGTGCCAGCAGTTTATTTCAGGGACAGGGGGCAATGGAGCAGTACTTC CASSLFQGQGAMEQYF
TRBD2 15 TRBJ2-1 TRBV29-1 - TGCAGCGTTGAAGAAGGGCGGACTAGCGGGAGGGAGCAGTTCTTC CSVEEGRTSGREQFF
TRBD1 15 TRBJ1-1 TRBV27 - TGTGCCAGCAGGCTCGAGACAGGGGCGAACACTGAAGCTTTCTTT CASRLETGANTEAFF
- 12 TRBJ2-7 TRBV10-3 few TGTGCCATCAGTGAGCAGGGGTACGAGCAGTACTTC CAISEQGYEQYF
- 14 TRBJ1-1 TRBV29-1 - TGCAGCGTTGTGGCCCCAAGGACGTACACTGAAGCTTTCTTT CSVVAPRTYTEAFF
TRBD1 14 TRBJ2-7 TRBV12-3/TRBV12-4 many TGTGCCAGCAGCCCCGGGACAGAACCCTACGAGCAGTACTTC CASSPGTEPYEQYF
- 12 TRBJ1-1 TRBV20-1 - TGCAGTGCTAGAGATGAGGGAACTGAAGCTTTCTTT CSARDEGTEAFF
- 14 TRBJ2-7 TRBV9 many TGTGCCAGCAGCGTTTCCCAGGCCTCCTACGAGCAGTACTTC CASSVSQASYEQYF
TRBD1 18 TRBJ2-7 TRBV4-2 many TGTGCCAGCAGCCAAGAGGGGGGACGACAGGGGGGTTCCTACGAGCAGTACTTC CASSQEGGRQGGSYEQYF
- 14 TRBJ2-3 TRBV5-1 many TGCGCCAGCTTGGAGGGGGCAAGCACAGATACGCAGTATTTT CASLEGASTDTQYF
TRBD1 15 TRBJ1-2 TRBV10-3 - TGTGCCATCAGTGGTACCGGGACAGGGGCCTATGGCTACACCTTC CAISGTGTGAYGYTF
- 14 TRBJ2-3 TRBV4-1 many TGCGCCAGCAGCCAAGATTTTCAGGGAGGTACGCAGTATTTT CASSQDFQGGTQYF
- 17 TRBJ1-2 TRBV25-1 - TGTGCCAGCAGTGACGGATTTACAGGTCAAGCTAACTATGGCTACACCTTC CASSDGFTGQANYGYTF
TRBD1 13 TRBJ2-5 TRBV29-1 many TGCAGCGCAGATACGGCAGGGGGCGAGACCCAGTACTTC CSADTAGGETQYF
- 12 TRBJ2-3 TRBV20-1 - TGCAGTGCTAGAGAGGGAGCAGATACGCAGTATTTT CSAREGADTQYF
TRBD2 15 TRBJ2-7 TRBV7-3 - TGTGCCAGCAGCTTAACTAGCGGGGGGAACTACGAGCAGTACTTC CASSLTSGGNYEQYF
TRBD2 15 TRBJ2-1 TRBV2 many TGTGCCAGCAGTTTAGCGGGGGGGAGCTACAATGAGCAGTTCTTC CASSLAGGSYNEQFF
- 16 TRBJ2-2 TRBV12-3/TRBV12-4 many TGTGCCAGCCCCCCGCGCGGGAATGTCGACGCCGGGGAGCTGTTTTTT CASPPRGNVDAGELFF
- 15 TRBJ2-6 TRBV5-1 - TGCGCCAGCAGCTTGGCCCAGGCTGGGGCCAACGTCCTGACTTTC CASSLAQAGANVLTF
TRBD2 14 TRBJ2-1 TRBV11-2 - TGTGCCAGCAGCCGTACTAGCGGGAGGGAAGAGCAGTTCTTC CASSRTSGREEQFF
TRBD2 16 TRBJ2-1 TRBV27 - TGTGCCAGCAGTTTTGGGCGGGGGAGATTCTACAATGAGCAGTTCTTC CASSFGRGRFYNEQFF
TRBD1 14 TRBJ1-2 TRBV3-1 many TGTGCCAGCAGTGACAGGGGGCTTAGCTATGGCTACACCTTC CASSDRGLSYGYTF
- 16 TRBJ2-3 TRBV21-1 many TGTGCCAGCAGCAAAGGAGGGGGCTTGGTGACAGATACGCAGTATTTT CASSKGGGLVTDTQYF
TRBD1 16 TRBJ1-3 TRBV6-5 many TGTGCCAGCAGCCAGACAGGGGGCTCCTCTGGAAACACCATATATTTT CASSQTGGSSGNTIYF
- 15 TRBJ1-3 TRBV4-3 few TGCGCCAGCAGCCAAGAAAGGGGCTCTGGAAACACCATATATTTT CASSQERGSGNTIYF
TRBD1 15 TRBJ1-1 TRBV7-2 - TGTGCCAGCAGCTCCTGGACAGGGTTGTGTTCTGAAGCTTTCTTT CASSSWTGLCSEAFF
TRBD1 14 TRBJ2-2 TRBV11-2 - TGTGCCAGCAACCCCGGGACAGCGACCGGGGAGCTGTTTTTT CASNPGTATGELFF
- 10 TRBJ2-1 TRBV29-1 many TGCAGCGTTGTGGGGAATGAGCAGTTCTTC CSVVGNEQFF
- 13 TRBJ2-3 TRBV5-1 many TGCGCCAGCAGCTTTTCCATCAGAAATACGCAGTATTTT CASSFSIRNTQYF
- 13 TRBJ1-1 TRBV6-5 - TGTGCCAGCAGGAGAACACAGAACACTGAAGCTTTCTTT CASRRTQNTEAFF
TRBD2 18 TRBJ2-2 TRBV6-4 many TGTGCCAGCAGCAACTCCGGGGCTTCAGCGGGAGTGCCCGGGGAGCTGTTTTTT CASSNSGASAGVPGELFF
- 15 TRBJ2-3 TRBV6-2/TRBV6-3 few TGTGCCAGCAGTTACGGTCAAAGGCCCACAGATACGCAGTATTTT CASSYGQRPTDTQYF
- 13 TRBJ2-3 TRBV25-1 - TGTGCCAGCAGTGACCACTTGCCAGATACGCAGTATTTT CASSDHLPDTQYF
- 12 TRBJ1-6 TRBV10-3 - TGTGCCATCAGTCTTGCGGATTCACCCCTCCACTTT CAISLADSPLHF
TRBD1 14 TRBJ1-6 TRBV7-2 many TGTGCCAGCAGCTCGGGACAGGGAGGGTCACCCCTCCACTTT CASSSGQGGSPLHF
TRBD2 17 TRBJ2-5 TRBV11-2 - TGTGCCAGCAGCTCTCCCACCTGGCTAGCGGGATTTGAGACCCAGTACTTC CASSSPTWLAGFETQYF
- 13 TRBJ2-7 TRBV7-9 - TGTGCCAGCAGACCCGGACAGTCCTACGAGCAGTACTTC CASRPGQSYEQYF
- 13 TRBJ1-1 TRBV15 few TGTGCCACCAGCAGAGGCCAGAACACTGAAGCTTTCTTT CATSRGQNTEAFF
TRBD2 15 TRBJ2-1 TRBV20-1 many TGCAGTGCTGCATTTGGACTAGCGGCCTACAATGAGCAGTTCTTC CSAAFGLAAYNEQFF
TRBD1 13 TRBJ1-1 TRBV6-2/TRBV6-3 many TGTGCCAGCAGTTACGACAGGGCCACTGAAGCTTTCTTT CASSYDRATEAFF
TRBD2 16 TRBJ2-1 TRBV4-1 many TGCGCCAGCAGCCAAGGACACGGACTAGCCGTGGTTGAGCAGTTCTTC CASSQGHGLAVVEQFF
- 14 TRBJ1-1 TRBV9 many TGTGCCAGCAGCGGACAGGAATACAACACTGAAGCTTTCTTT CASSGQEYNTEAFF
TRBD2 17 TRBJ2-3 TRBV20-1 many TGCAGTGCTAGACTCCCCTGGAGGACTAGCGGCACAGATACGCAGTATTTT CSARLPWRTSGTDTQYF
TRBD1 13 TRBJ1-1 TRBV5-1 few TGCGCCAGCAGGGGACAGTCGAACACTGAAGCTTTCTTT CASRGQSNTEAFF
- 13 TRBJ1-4 TRBV11-2 many TGTGCCAGCAGCTCCAACGAGGGGGAAAAACTGTTTTTT CASSSNEGEKLFF